One sample yielded the 30 T cell receptor beta chains listed below, sequenced in a study of T cells in Graves' hyperthyroidism and ophthalmopathy. RNA transcripts served as the template for amplifying TCR beta CDR3 regions. The HTBI set primed first-round TCR CDR3 RT-PCR. TCRdb independently ran MiXCR on the multiplex PCR reads; one entry per CDR3 protein. This table has 500,000 to 600,000 distinct CDR3 sequences, around 45% appearing once. Source material: peripheral blood or thyroid tissue (not recorded which). These TCRs come from a woman younger than 35 with Graves' hyperthyroidism.

At least ten counts were recorded for this clonotype. The chain couples TRBV6-2 or TRBV6-3 to TRBJ2-5, with 10 bases lining up with TRBD2. The CDR3 covers 16 residues. CDR1 is MNHEY and CDR2 is SVGEGT in the germline V gene. The ends lost 2 bases at V and 5 bases at J; junction bases unmatched: 8. The CDR3 DNA sequence: TGTGCCAGCAGTTACCCCGAGCTAGCGGGAGTGGAGACCCAGTACTTC. It codes for CASSYPELAGVETQYF.

On this clonotype: Since a much larger clone is just one base distant, this may be a read error. The chain joins TRBV19 to TRBJ1-5; D not resolved. CDR3 length: 15 amino acids. Germline CDR1 reads LNHDA; CDR2 reads SQIVND (reference sequence). The CDR3 DNA reads TGTGCCAGTAGTTACGCTTTCCTTGGCAATCAGTCCCAGCATTTT. It translates to CASSYAFLGNQSQHF.

This chain connects TRBV12-3 or TRBV12-4 to TRBJ1-2; D is possibly TRBD1 (5 bases). Trimming stripped 5 bases from V and 12 bases from J, with 19 bases between. This CDR3 comprises 13 residues. The CDR3 loop is CASSPRESSGNTF. The DNA for the CDR3 is TGTGCCAGCAGTCCCAGGGAGTCGTCAGGAAACACCTTC.

Ten or more counts support this clonotype. The chain recombines TRBV7-9 with TRBJ1-4; 7 bases agree with TRBD1. Germline V CDR1 and CDR2: SEHNR, FQNEAQ (reference sequence). The CDR3 is made up of 14 amino acids. With 6 bases clipped from V and 5 bases from J, the junction kept 6 bases outside the gene matches. This chain's CDR3 is CASSPGTENEKLFF. CDR3 nucleotides: TGTGCCAGCAGTCCTGGGACAGAAAATGAAAAACTGTTTTTT.

The J gene is TRBJ1-2, the V gene TRBV4-2; D remains unclear. The CDR3 spans 13 residues. V lost 3 bases, J lost 2 bases, and 7 bases lay in between. Germline lookup yields CDR1 LGHNA and CDR2 YNFKEQ. The CDR3: CASSHGMNYGYTF. CDR3 in DNA: TGTGCCAGCAGCCACGGGATGAACTATGGCTACACCTTC.

As regards this clonotype: As the CDR3 is not closed by the conserved phenylalanine or tryptophan, this likely results from a read error. Because the CDR3's place on the DNA is in doubt, the DNA is left out and the CDR3 is given as listed by TCRdb. The chain links TRBV7-9 to TRBJ1-5; the table's D call, TRBD1, has no DNA check behind it. The CDR3 extends over 9 residues, inclusive of both ends. Germline V gene data show CDR1 as SEHNR and CDR2 as FQNEAQ (reference sequence). This CDR3 reads CASSYSTGG.

There are many counts of this clonotype. This chain links TRBV29-1 with TRBJ1-5, with unresolved D. CDR1 and CDR2 from the germline V gene are SQVTM and ANQGSEA. V was trimmed by 4 bases and J by 3 bases, leaving 7 bases between them. This CDR3 contains 12 residues. The chain's CDR3 is CSVVRINQPQHF. CDR3 sequence (DNA): TGCAGCGTTGTAAGGATCAATCAGCCCCAGCATTTT.

On this clonotype: Likely a read error: the CDR3 ends without its conserved phenylalanine or tryptophan. Because the CDR3's place on the DNA is in doubt, the DNA is left out and the CDR3 is given as listed by TCRdb. This sequence joins TRBV7-7 and TRBJ1-3; the DNA was not compared with TRBD1, the D call given in the table. CDR1 is SSHAT, CDR2 FNYEAQ, per germline (reference sequence). Counting both end residues, the CDR3 totals 8 amino acids. CDR3 residues: CASSSGLG.

This clonotype was detected ten times or more. This rearrangement joins TRBV7-8 to TRBJ1-5; the match to TRBD1 covers 7 bases. Germline CDR1 is SGHVS and CDR2 is FQNEAQ. V was clipped by 7 bases and J by 1 base; unmatched bases: 7. This CDR3 contains 15 residues. As DNA, the CDR3 is TGTGCCAGCACCTCGGGACAGCGAAGCAATCAGCCCCAGCATTTT. This encodes CASTSGQRSNQPQHF.

This clonotype was recorded many times. V usage is TRBV6-5 and J usage is TRBJ1-2, with D tentatively TRBD1 (6 bases). The CDR3 extends over 13 amino acids. V gave up 10 bases and J gave up 3 bases, with 15 bases separating them. Germline CDR1 MNHEY, CDR2 SVGAGI. As DNA, the CDR3 is TGTGCCACCTCCAGGGGCGCCTACTATGGCTACACCTTC. Translation gives CATSRGAYYGYTF.

This clonotype turned up a few times. CDR3: CASSERGQNTIYF. The CDR3 DNA sequence: TGTGCCAGCAGTGAGAGGGGGCAAAACACCATATATTTT. The chain joins TRBV2 to TRBJ1-3, with 7 positions matching TRBD1. V gave up 3 bases and J gave up 6 bases; unmatched junction bases: 2. The CDR3 covers 13 residues. CDR1 is SNHLY and CDR2 is FYNNEI in the germline V gene.

This clonotype was recorded at least ten times. The rearrangement joins TRBV2 to TRBJ1-3; no clear D gene. Trimming cost V 7 bases and J 4 bases, with 11 bases left between them. This CDR3 is 13 amino acids long. Germline lookup yields CDR1 SNHLY and CDR2 FYNNEI. CDR3 amino acids: CASTSGYGNTIYF. The CDR3 DNA is TGTGCCAGCACGTCAGGCTACGGAAACACCATATATTTT.

There are a few counts of this clonotype. The rearrangement uses TRBV28 and TRBJ2-7; possibly TRBD1 for D (5 bases). CDR1 is MDHEN and CDR2 is SYDVKM in the germline V gene. The CDR3 totals 11 residues. The ends were cut back, 6 bases at V and 4 bases at J, with 7 bases in the middle. The CDR3 sequence: CASRQVYEQYF. In DNA form, the CDR3 reads TGTGCCAGCAGACAGGTATACGAGCAGTACTTC.

The CDR3 DNA sequence: TGTGCCAGCAGCCCCACTAGCGGGAGTAATACCGGGGAGCTGTTTTTT. This encodes CASSPTSGSNTGELFF. The rearrangement links TRBV7-9 to TRBJ2-2; 11 bases agree with TRBD2. The CDR3 is made up of 16 amino acids. In germline, CDR1 is SEHNR, CDR2 FQNEAQ (reference sequence). Germline trimming cut 5 bases from V and 5 bases from J; bases unmatched to any gene: 7.

The rearrangement joins TRBV7-9 to TRBJ2-7; 8 bases match TRBD2. The DNA end favors TRBJ2-1, so the J call may be wrong. The CDR3 is 16 amino acids. Germline loops: CDR1 SEHNR, CDR2 FQNEAQ (reference sequence). CDR3: CASSLVGREVRNEQFF. The CDR3 DNA is TGTGCCAGCAGCTTAGTGGGGCGGGAGGTTCGGAATGAGCAGTTCTTC.

This clonotype was seen only once. The J gene is TRBJ2-5, the V gene TRBV20-1; 9 nucleotides agree with TRBD1. Germline V gene lookup returns CDR1 DFQATT and CDR2 SNEGSKA (reference sequence). The CDR3 runs to 15 residues. V was clipped by 2 bases and J by 0 bases; unmatched bases: 4. CDR3 bases: TGCAGTGCTAGACCCGGGACAGGGAACCAAGAGACCCAGTACTTC. It is translated as CSARPGTGNQETQYF.

This clonotype has just a few counts. This chain uses TRBV27 with TRBJ2-2; the match to TRBD1 covers 7 bases. The CDR3 has 15 amino acids. Unmatched junction bases numbered 4, after V lost 5 bases and J lost 1 base. Per the germline V gene, CDR1 is MNHEY and CDR2 is SMNVEV (reference sequence). The CDR3 DNA is TGTGCCAGCAGTGGACGGACAGGGAACACCGGGGAGCTGTTTTTT. Amino acids: CASSGRTGNTGELFF.

In this sample, this clonotype turned up many times. This chain uses TRBV20-1 with TRBJ1-5; D not resolved. CDR3 size: 14 residues. Germline CDR1 reads DFQATT; CDR2 reads SNEGSKA (reference sequence). Trimming removed 0 bases from V and 9 bases from J, with 15 bases in between. CDR3: CSARDSREYGPQHF. CDR3 DNA: TGCAGTGCTAGAGATTCACGCGAGTATGGGCCCCAGCATTTT.

This sequence joins TRBV7-9 and TRBJ2-7; TRBD2 agrees at 9 bases. This CDR3 is built from 11 residues. With V trimmed by 5 bases and J by 12 bases, 5 bases remained unmatched. CDR1 is SEHNR and CDR2 is FQNEAQ in the germline V gene (reference sequence). The DNA for the CDR3 is TGTGCCAGCAGCGCCACGGGACTAGCGTACTTC. Its translation is CASSATGLAYF.

A note on this clonotype: A much more abundant neighbour one base away suggests this may be a read error. The conserved phenylalanine or tryptophan normally closing the CDR3 is absent here, so this likely arose from a read error. The V call is TRBV12-3 or TRBV12-4, the J call TRBJ1-3; D not certain. Trimming removed 3 bases at V and 3 bases at J, with 9 bases between. The CDR3 loop spans 14 amino acids. Written as DNA, the CDR3 is TGTGCCAGCAGTTTCAGAATTCTTGGAAACACCATATATTAT. Translated: CASSFRILGNTIYY.

The gene calls are TRBV29-1 and TRBJ1-2; maybe TRBD1 (5 bases). This CDR3 has 11 amino acids. V lost 6 bases to trimming and J lost 8 bases, with 13 bases between them. The germline gives CDR1 SQVTM, CDR2 ANQGSEA. CDR3 sequence reads: CSVGHGGGYTF. DNA for the CDR3: TGCAGCGTGGGCCATGGGGGAGGCTACACCTTC. The full variable domain, in which reference TRBV29-1 and TRBJ1-2 provide the parts outside the CDR3, is SAVISQKPSRDICQRGTSLTIQCQVDSQVTMMFWYRQQPGQSLTLIATANQGSEATYESGFVIDKFPISRPNLTFSTLTVSNMSPEDSSIYLCSVGHGGGYTFGSGTRLTVV.

This clonotype was observed many times. The chain is built from TRBV6-1 and TRBJ1-5; 9 bases fit TRBD1. After removal of 8 bases from V and 5 bases from J, the junction contained 4 bases not matched to a gene. Germline values: CDR1 MNHNS, CDR2 SASEGT. CDR3 length: 13 residues. The DNA for the CDR3 is TGTGCCAGCGCGGGACAGGGAGATCAGCCCCAGCATTTT. Translated: CASAGQGDQPQHF.

The chain is built from TRBV7-2 and TRBJ2-6, with 8 bases identical to TRBD1. Germline CDR1 and CDR2: SGHTA and FQGNSA. This CDR3 spans 18 amino acids. Trimming removed 5 bases from V and 2 bases from J; junction bases left unmatched: 11. CDR3 DNA: TGTGCCAGCAGCAGAGGAGGGACAGGATCTACTGGGGCCAACGTCCTGACTTTC. Translated, it gives CASSRGGTGSTGANVLTF.

This clonotype was seen ten or more times. The gene calls are TRBV7-9 and TRBJ1-4; D not certain. The V and J ends lost 5 bases and 0 bases respectively, with 7 bases between them. Germline CDR1 is SEHNR and CDR2 is FQNEAQ (reference sequence). CDR3 length: 14 amino acids. This chain's CDR3 is CASSPRATNEKLFF. The CDR3 nucleotides are TGTGCCAGCAGCCCGAGGGCAACTAATGAAAAACTGTTTTTT.

Notes on this clonotype: Sequence at one end of the junction differs from germline and may be a read error. V and J are TRBV10-3 and TRBJ2-7; 9 bases line up with TRBD2. CDR3 length equals 17 residues. The V gene's germline CDR1 is ENHRY and CDR2 SYGVKD. The CDR3 coding sequence is TGTGCCATCAGTGAGGTCCCTAGCGGGATGAACACCGGGGAGCTGTACTTC. Its translation is CAISEVPSGMNTGELYF.

The chain recombines TRBV7-6 with TRBJ2-7, with TRBD2 identical over 7 bases. Germline V CDR1 and CDR2: SGHVS, FNYEAQ. There are 14 residues in the CDR3. V lost 1 base and J lost 7; bases outside the gene matches: 7. CDR3 bases: TGTGCCAGCAGCTTAGAACCTAGCGGAGGAGAGCAGTACTTC. Encoded protein: CASSLEPSGGEQYF.

The V gene is TRBV5-1, the J gene TRBJ1-6; weak D call: TRBD1 (5 bases). The CDR3 runs 17 residues. Trimming left V 0 bases short and J 2 bases short, with 12 bases between. Germline V CDR1 and CDR2: SGHRS, YFSETQ. The CDR3 protein is CASSLDRGATYNSPLHF. The CDR3 nucleotides read TGCGCCAGCAGCTTGGACCGAGGGGCGACCTATAATTCACCCCTCCACTTT.

This clonotype was detected ten times or more. V is TRBV20-1 and J is TRBJ1-1; possibly TRBD1 for D (6 bases). The CDR3 contains 16 residues. Germline CDR1 DFQATT, CDR2 SNEGSKA (reference sequence). V was shortened by 2 bases and J by 2 bases, with 18 bases between the two germline ends. CDR3 region: CSARPRGAFLNTEAFF. CDR3 bases: TGCAGTGCTAGACCCAGGGGAGCTTTCCTTAACACTGAAGCTTTCTTT.

Of note for this clonotype: The CDR3 ends on some other residue instead of the conserved phenylalanine or tryptophan, so this is likely a read error. The DNA is left out, because the CDR3 cannot be placed on it with certainty; the CDR3 is given as TCRdb lists it. J is TRBJ1-1 and V is TRBV7-9; the D call of TRBD1 is as the table states it, not checked on the DNA. Germline CDR1 and CDR2: SEHNR and FQNEAQ (reference sequence). Both ends counted, the CDR3 spans 11 residues. CDR3 protein: CASSPDRGRFY.

This clonotype was detected many times. This chain links TRBV12-3 or TRBV12-4 with TRBJ1-5; D may be TRBD1 (6 bases). The germline V and J ends were trimmed by 1 base and 4 bases, with 17 bases remaining between them. This CDR3 is 17 amino acids long. Here the CDR3 reads CASSLEFGGRENQPQHF. In nucleotides, the CDR3 is TGTGCCAGCAGTTTAGAGTTCGGGGGGCGGGAAAATCAGCCCCAGCATTTT.